The 5 T cell receptor beta chains given below trace back to one sample, sequenced in a study of blood T cell repertoires in COVID-19. Sequencing was performed with immunoSEQ multiplex PCR; in TCRdb, only in-frame clones are kept and a portion is missing. The table includes roughly 120,000 clones, 75% to 90% detected once. The sequenced sample consisted of peripheral blood. The receptors derive from a man aged 70-80 years with acute or convalescent COVID-19.

The V gene is TRBV28, the J gene TRBJ1-2; TRBD1 matches 9 bases. Looked up from germline, CDR1 is MDHEN and CDR2 is SYDVKM. V shed 4 bases and J 8 bases; nucleotides not matched to a gene: 17. The CDR3 has 17 residues. CDR3 loop: CASSWIIQGARGLGYTF. The DNA for the CDR3 is TGTGCCAGCAGTTGGATCATACAGGGGGCACGGGGTCTAGGCTACACCTTC.

The chain employs TRBV5-1 and TRBJ2-1; 7 bases match TRBD2. Germline V lookup: CDR1 SGHRS, CDR2 YFSETQ. V lost 2 bases to trimming and J lost 9 bases; unmatched junction nucleotides: 8. The CDR3 has 14 amino acids. CDR3 amino acids: CASSLRTSIPEQFF. CDR3 DNA sequence: TGCGCCAGCAGCTTAAGGACTAGTATTCCTGAGCAGTTCTTC.

The chain combines TRBV10-1 with TRBJ1-5, with TRBD1 matching 7 bases. CDR1 WNHNN and CDR2 SYGVQD come from the germline V gene (reference sequence). V trimming: 6 bases; J trimming: 9 bases; junction bases outside the gene matches: 8. CDR3 length: 13 residues. In DNA form, the CDR3 reads TGCGCCAGCAGCGAGACAGGGATTTGGCCCCAGCATTTT. Encoded protein: CASSETGIWPQHF.

As for this clone: This sample also contains other DNA sequences that code for the same CDR3. The V gene is TRBV5-1, the J gene TRBJ2-3; D remains unclear. Trimming took 0 bases from V and 2 from J, leaving 10 bases between them. The CDR3 contains 15 residues. Germline lookup yields CDR1 SGHRS and CDR2 YFSETQ. The CDR3 DNA follows: TGCGCCAGCAGCTTGGGGCAGGCCAACACAGATACGCAGTATTTT. Protein product: CASSLGQANTDTQYF.

The chain is built from TRBV30 and TRBJ2-1; 7 bases align to TRBD1. Germline CDR1 is GTSNPN and CDR2 is SVGIG (reference sequence). V shed 0 bases, J shed 2 bases, and the junction held 4 bases outside the gene matches. The CDR3 has 15 amino acids. CDR3 amino acids: CAWSVPGGPYNEQFF. The CDR3, as DNA: TGTGCCTGGAGTGTACCAGGGGGTCCCTACAATGAGCAGTTCTTC.